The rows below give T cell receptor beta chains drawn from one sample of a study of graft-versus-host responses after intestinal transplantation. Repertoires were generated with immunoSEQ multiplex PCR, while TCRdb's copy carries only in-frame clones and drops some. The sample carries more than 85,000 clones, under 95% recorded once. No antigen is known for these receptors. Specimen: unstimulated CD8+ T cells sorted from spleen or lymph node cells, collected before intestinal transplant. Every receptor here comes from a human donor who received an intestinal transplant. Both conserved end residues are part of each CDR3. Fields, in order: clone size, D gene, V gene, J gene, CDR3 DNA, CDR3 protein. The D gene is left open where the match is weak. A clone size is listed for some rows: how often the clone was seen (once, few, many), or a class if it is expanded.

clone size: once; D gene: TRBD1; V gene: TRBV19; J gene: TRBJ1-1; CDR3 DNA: TGTGCCAGTAGTGTTATCTCGGACAGGGGGCTTATGGAAGCTTTCTTT; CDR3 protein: CASSVISDRGLMEAFF
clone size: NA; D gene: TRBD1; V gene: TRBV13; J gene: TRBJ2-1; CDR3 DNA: TGTGCCAGCAGCTTTGGGGACAGGGGCTCCAATGAGCAGTTCTTC; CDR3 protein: CASSFGDRGSNEQFF
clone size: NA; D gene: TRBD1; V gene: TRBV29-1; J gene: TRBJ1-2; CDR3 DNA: TGCAGCGTGCCAGGACAGGGACGGTATGGCTACACCTTC; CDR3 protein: CSVPGQGRYGYTF
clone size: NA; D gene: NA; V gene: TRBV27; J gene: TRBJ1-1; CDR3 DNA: TGTGCCAGCAGTTTTCAGGCGAACACTGAAGCTTTCTTT; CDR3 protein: CASSFQANTEAFF
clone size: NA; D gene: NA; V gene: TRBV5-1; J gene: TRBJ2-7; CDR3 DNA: TGCGCCAGCAGCTTGGAGGCAGGGTTCTCCTACGAGCAGTACTTC; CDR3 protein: CASSLEAGFSYEQYF
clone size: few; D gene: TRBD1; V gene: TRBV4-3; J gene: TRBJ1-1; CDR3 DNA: TGCGCCAGCAGCCATGAGACAGGGGACACTGAAGCTTTCTTT; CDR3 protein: CASSHETGDTEAFF
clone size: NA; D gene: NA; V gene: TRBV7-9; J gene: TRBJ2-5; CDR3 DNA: TGTGCCAGCAGCGGAAAGCTGGGACACCCTAAAGAGACCCAGTACTTC; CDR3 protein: CASSGKLGHPKETQYF
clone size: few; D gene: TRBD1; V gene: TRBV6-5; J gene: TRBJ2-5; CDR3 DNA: TGTGCCAGCAGTTATCAGACAGGGGGGCAAGAGACCCAGTACTTC; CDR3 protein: CASSYQTGGQETQYF
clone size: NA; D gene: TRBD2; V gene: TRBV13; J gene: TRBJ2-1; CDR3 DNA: TGTGCCAGCAGCGTAGGGACTAGCGGAACCTCCTACAATGAGCAGTTCTTC; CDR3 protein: CASSVGTSGTSYNEQFF
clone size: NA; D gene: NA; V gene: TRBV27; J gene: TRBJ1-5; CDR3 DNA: TGTGCCAGCAGTTTCCTGAATCAGCCCCAGCATTTT; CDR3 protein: CASSFLNQPQHF
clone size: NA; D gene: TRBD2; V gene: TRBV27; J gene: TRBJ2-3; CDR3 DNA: TGTGCCAGCAGCTTTAGCGGGGGGGCCCTCAGCACAGATACGCAGTATTTT; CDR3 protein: CASSFSGGALSTDTQYF
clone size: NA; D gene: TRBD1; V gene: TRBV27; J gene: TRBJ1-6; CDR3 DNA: TGTGCCAGCAGTCTCTTAGGACAGGGCCCAACTAATTCACCCCTCCACTTT; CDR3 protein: CASSLLGQGPTNSPLHF
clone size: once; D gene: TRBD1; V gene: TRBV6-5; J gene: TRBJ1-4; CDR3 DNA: TGTGCCAGCAGCACCGGGACAGACCCTGAAAAACTGTTTTTT; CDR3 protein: CASSTGTDPEKLFF
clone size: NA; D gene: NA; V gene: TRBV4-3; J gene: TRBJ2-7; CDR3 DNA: TGCGCCAGCAGCCAAGATGCAGGGTCCCCCTACGAGCAGTACTTC; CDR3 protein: CASSQDAGSPYEQYF
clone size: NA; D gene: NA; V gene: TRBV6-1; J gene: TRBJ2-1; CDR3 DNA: TGTGCCAGCAGTGAAGCCCGCTTCGGGGATGAGCAGTTCTTC; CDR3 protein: CASSEARFGDEQFF
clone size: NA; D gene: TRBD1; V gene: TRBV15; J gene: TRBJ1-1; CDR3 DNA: TGTGCCACCAGCAGGGGGAGACAGGGGGTGAACACTGAAGCTTTCTTT; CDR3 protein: CATSRGRQGVNTEAFF
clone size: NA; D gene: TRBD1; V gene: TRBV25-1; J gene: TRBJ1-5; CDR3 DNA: TGTGCCAGCAGCCCGGGACAGGGTAATCAGCCCCAGCATTTT; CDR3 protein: CASSPGQGNQPQHF
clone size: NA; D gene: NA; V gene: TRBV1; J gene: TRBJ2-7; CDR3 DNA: TGCACCAGCAGCCCGCGGGACAGTTCCTACGAGCAGTACTTC; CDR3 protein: CTSSPRDSSYEQYF
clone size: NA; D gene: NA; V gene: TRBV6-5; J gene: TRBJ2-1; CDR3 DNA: TGTGCCAGCAGGAATGCGAATGAGCAGTTCTTC; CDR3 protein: CASRNANEQFF
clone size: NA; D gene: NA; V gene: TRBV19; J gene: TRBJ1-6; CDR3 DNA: TGTGCCAGTAGTCCGGTGGGGGCCGGGAATTCACCCCTCCACTTT; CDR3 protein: CASSPVGAGNSPLHF
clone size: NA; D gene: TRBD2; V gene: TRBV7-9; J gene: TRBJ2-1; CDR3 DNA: TGTGCCAGCAGCTTTGGGGGCGGGGGGTACAATGAGCAGTTCTTC; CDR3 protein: CASSFGGGGYNEQFF
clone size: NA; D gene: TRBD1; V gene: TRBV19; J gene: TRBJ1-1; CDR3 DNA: TGTGCCAGTACCACCGACAGGGGGACTGAAGCTTTCTTT; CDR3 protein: CASTTDRGTEAFF
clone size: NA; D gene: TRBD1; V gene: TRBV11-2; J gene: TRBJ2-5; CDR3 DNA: TGTGCCAGCAGCCCAAGACAGGGCCAAGAGACCCAGTACTTC; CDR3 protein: CASSPRQGQETQYF
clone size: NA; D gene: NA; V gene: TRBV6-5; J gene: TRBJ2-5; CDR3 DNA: TGTGCCAGCAGTTACTCGACTGATCGCGAGACCCAGTACTTC; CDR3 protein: CASSYSTDRETQYF
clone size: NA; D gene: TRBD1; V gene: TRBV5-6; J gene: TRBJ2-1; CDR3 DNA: TGTGCCAGCAACTCCGGGACAGGGGGGGGTGAGCAGTTCTTC; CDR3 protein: CASNSGTGGGEQFF
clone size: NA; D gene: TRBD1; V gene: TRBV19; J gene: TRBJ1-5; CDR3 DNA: TGTGCCAGTAGTATAGGGCTGGCAGGGGGGCAGCCCCAGCATTTT; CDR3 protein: CASSIGLAGGQPQHF
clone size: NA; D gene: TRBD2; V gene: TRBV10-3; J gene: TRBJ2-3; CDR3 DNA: TGTGCCATCAGTGAGTCAAAACGGGGGGGCCCAGCAGATACGCAGTATTTT; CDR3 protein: CAISESKRGGPADTQYF
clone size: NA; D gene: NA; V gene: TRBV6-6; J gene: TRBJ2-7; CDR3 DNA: TGTGCCAGCAGTTACTCGTTCGGTTACGAGCAGTACTTC; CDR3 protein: CASSYSFGYEQYF
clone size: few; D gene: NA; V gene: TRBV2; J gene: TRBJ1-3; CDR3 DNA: TGTGCCAGCCTCATGGCCTCTGGAAACACCATATATTTT; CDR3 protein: CASLMASGNTIYF
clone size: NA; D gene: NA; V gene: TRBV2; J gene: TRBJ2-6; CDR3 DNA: TGTGCCAGCAGTGACACGGCGGTGACTTTC; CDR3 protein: CASSDTAVTF
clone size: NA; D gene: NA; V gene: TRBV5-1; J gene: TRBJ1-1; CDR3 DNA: TGCGCCAGCAGCAAGGGGTGGATGAACACTGAAGCTTTCTTT; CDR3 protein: CASSKGWMNTEAFF
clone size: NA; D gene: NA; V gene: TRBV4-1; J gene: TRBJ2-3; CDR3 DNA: TGCGCCAGCAGCCAAGATTGGTCTAGGGGCGATACGCAGTATTTT; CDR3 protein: CASSQDWSRGDTQYF